The rows below give T cell receptor beta chains drawn from one sample of a study of tumor and adjacent non-tumor tissue in lung cancer. One entry per CDR3 protein, called by TCRdb with MiXCR from the multiplex PCR reads. The data show 50,000 to 60,000 distinct CDR3 sequences, just under 75% seen once. The sequenced material came from distant non-tumor lung tissue. These receptors originate from a woman aged 55 to 70 with non-small cell lung cancer. CDR3s include the opening cysteine and the closing phenylalanine or tryptophan. D genes are given only for firm matches. The listing skips clone size in some rows; elsewhere it reads once, few, many or a size class.

clone_size: NA; v_call: TRBV12-3/TRBV12-4; j_call: TRBJ2-1; d_call: NA; cdr3_nt: TGTACCAGCTGTTTAGAATTTGGGTACAATGAGCAGTTCTTC; cdr3_aa: CTSCLEFGYNEQFF
clone_size: NA; v_call: TRBV11-2; j_call: TRBJ1-5; d_call: NA; cdr3_nt: TGTGCCAACAGCTTACTGGGTGATCAGCCCCAGCATTTT; cdr3_aa: CANSLLGDQPQHF
clone_size: NA; v_call: TRBV28; j_call: TRBJ2-3; d_call: NA; cdr3_nt: TGTGCGAGCAGCGACGAGGGGGATACGCAGTATTTT; cdr3_aa: CASSDEGDTQYF
clone_size: NA; v_call: TRBV12-3/TRBV12-4; j_call: TRBJ2-4; d_call: TRBD2; cdr3_nt: TGTGCCAGTAGCTCGGGACTAGCGGAATTGTACTTC; cdr3_aa: CASSSGLAELYF
clone_size: many; v_call: TRBV28; j_call: TRBJ2-7; d_call: TRBD1; cdr3_nt: TGTGCCAGCAGTCTAGGGACAGGGAGGGGGTTGGGGCAGTACTTC; cdr3_aa: CASSLGTGRGLGQYF
clone_size: NA; v_call: TRBV6-5; j_call: TRBJ2-3; d_call: NA; cdr3_nt: TGTGCCAGCAGTTACGAACGGGGTACGCAGTACTTT; cdr3_aa: CASSYERGTQYF
clone_size: many; v_call: TRBV6-5; j_call: TRBJ1-2; d_call: NA; cdr3_nt: TGTGCCAGCAGTTACTATGGGACACCCAACTATGGCTACACCTTC; cdr3_aa: CASSYYGTPNYGYTF
clone_size: NA; v_call: TRBV10-3; j_call: TRBJ2-7; d_call: NA; cdr3_nt: TGCGACATCAGTGAGCGAGGCCGGGACGACGATCAGTACTTC; cdr3_aa: CDISERGRDDDQYF
clone_size: NA; v_call: TRBV12-3/TRBV12-4; j_call: TRBJ2-1; d_call: NA; cdr3_nt: TGTGTCAGCAGTTTAGAATTTGGGTACAATGAGCAGTTCTTT; cdr3_aa: CVSSLEFGYNEQFF
clone_size: NA; v_call: TRBV6-1; j_call: TRBJ2-3; d_call: NA; cdr3_nt: TGTGCCGCCTCGAGCCCAAATACGCAGTATTTT; cdr3_aa: CAASSPNTQYF
clone_size: NA; v_call: TRBV4-3; j_call: TRBJ2-3; d_call: NA; cdr3_nt: TGCGCCAGCGGGACTCGTGCTGGCACAGATACGCAGTATTTT; cdr3_aa: CASGTRAGTDTQYF
clone_size: NA; v_call: TRBV9; j_call: TRBJ1-2; d_call: NA; cdr3_nt: TGTGCCAGCAGCGTAGTTCAGGGTCCCTATGGCCACACCTTC; cdr3_aa: CASSVVQGPYGHTF
clone_size: NA; v_call: TRBV14; j_call: TRBJ1-1; d_call: NA; cdr3_nt: TGTGCCGGCAGCCGGGACACGGTGGAAGCTTTATTT; cdr3_aa: CAGSRDTVEALF
clone_size: NA; v_call: TRBV4-2; j_call: TRBJ2-6; d_call: NA; cdr3_nt: TGTGCCAGCAGCCATGCTACCGGGAGAGCCTTTTCTGGGGCCAACGTCCTGACTTTC; cdr3_aa: CASSHATGRAFSGANVLTF
clone_size: NA; v_call: TRBV28; j_call: TRBJ1-5; d_call: NA; cdr3_nt: TGTGCCAGCAGTTTATGGGAACAGCCCCAGCATTTT; cdr3_aa: CASSLWEQPQHF
clone_size: NA; v_call: TRBV6-1; j_call: TRBJ2-7; d_call: TRBD1; cdr3_nt: TGTGCCAGCAGAGGGGACAGGGTTCAATTCTTCTACGAGCAGTACTTC; cdr3_aa: CASRGDRVQFFYEQYF
clone_size: NA; v_call: TRBV4-3; j_call: TRBJ2-5; d_call: NA; cdr3_nt: TGTGCCAGCAGCCAATATTTCCAGGGGACCGCAGAGACCCAGTACTTC; cdr3_aa: CASSQYFQGTAETQYF
clone_size: NA; v_call: TRBV4-1; j_call: TRBJ1-2; d_call: NA; cdr3_nt: TGCCCCAGCAGACAAACCGCCGGCCTCTATGGCTACACCTTC; cdr3_aa: CPSRQTAGLYGYTF
clone_size: few; v_call: TRBV28; j_call: TRBJ1-2; d_call: TRBD1; cdr3_nt: TGTGCCAGCACCATTCTCCCCATCTCTGACAGGGAAAACTATGGCTACACCTTC; cdr3_aa: CASTILPISDRENYGYTF
clone_size: many; v_call: TRBV12-5; j_call: TRBJ1-1; d_call: NA; cdr3_nt: TGTGCTAGTGGTTTGGAGCCGGGCACTGAAGCTTTCTTT; cdr3_aa: CASGLEPGTEAFF
clone_size: NA; v_call: TRBV11-1; j_call: TRBJ2-7; d_call: TRBD1; cdr3_nt: TGTGCCAGCAGCTACGACTTAGGGACAGGTTCCTACGAGCAGTACTTC; cdr3_aa: CASSYDLGTGSYEQYF
clone_size: NA; v_call: TRBV12-3/TRBV12-4; j_call: TRBJ1-1; d_call: TRBD1; cdr3_nt: TGTGCCAGCACTTTAGGTCGCGGGACAGTGATCACTGAAGCTTTCTTT; cdr3_aa: CASTLGRGTVITEAFF
clone_size: once; v_call: TRBV12-3/TRBV12-4; j_call: TRBJ1-5; d_call: NA; cdr3_nt: TGTGCCAGCAGCCCCGGGACGGCGCTGAAGCCCCAGCATTTT; cdr3_aa: CASSPGTALKPQHF
clone_size: NA; v_call: TRBV4-3; j_call: TRBJ2-1; d_call: TRBD2; cdr3_nt: TGCACCAGCAGTCTGACGAAACTAGCGGGGGACTACAATGAACAGTTCTTC; cdr3_aa: CTSSLTKLAGDYNEQFF
clone_size: NA; v_call: TRBV4-1; j_call: TRBJ2-1; d_call: TRBD2; cdr3_nt: TGCGCCAGGAGCCCGGGACTAGAGGGGAAAAATGAGCAGTTCTTC; cdr3_aa: CARSPGLEGKNEQFF
clone_size: NA; v_call: TRBV6-2/TRBV6-3; j_call: TRBJ1-6; d_call: NA; cdr3_nt: TGTGTCAGCAGTTACTTTAGGATTGAAAATTCACCCCTCCACTTC; cdr3_aa: CVSSYFRIENSPLHF
clone_size: NA; v_call: TRBV28; j_call: TRBJ1-1; d_call: NA; cdr3_nt: TGTGCCAGCAGATTACTGCATCCTACCTACACTGAAGCTTTCTTT; cdr3_aa: CASRLLHPTYTEAFF
clone_size: NA; v_call: TRBV11-2; j_call: TRBJ1-2; d_call: NA; cdr3_nt: TGTGCCGGCGACCCCCAGCCTAACTATGGCTACACCTTC; cdr3_aa: CAGDPQPNYGYTF
clone_size: NA; v_call: TRBV6-2/TRBV6-3; j_call: TRBJ2-2; d_call: TRBD2; cdr3_nt: TGTGCCAGCAGTTACCTGTTAGCGGGACCCACGCGGGTTAACACCGGGAAGCTGTTTTTT; cdr3_aa: CASSYLLAGPTRVNTGKLFF
clone_size: many; v_call: TRBV28; j_call: TRBJ1-2; d_call: NA; cdr3_nt: TGTGCCAGCAGTTCAGACTATGGCTACACCTTC; cdr3_aa: CASSSDYGYTF
clone_size: NA; v_call: TRBV6-2/TRBV6-3; j_call: TRBJ2-3; d_call: NA; cdr3_nt: TGTGCCAGCAGTTCCCGGCTTGACCGCACAGATGCGCAGTATTTT; cdr3_aa: CASSSRLDRTDAQYF
clone_size: NA; v_call: TRBV20-1; j_call: TRBJ2-5; d_call: TRBD2; cdr3_nt: TGCAGTGCTCGGACTAGCGGGGGGTATCAAGAGACCCAGTACTTC; cdr3_aa: CSARTSGGYQETQYF
clone_size: NA; v_call: TRBV5-1; j_call: TRBJ2-7; d_call: NA; cdr3_nt: TGCGCCAGCCGACCAGGCTGTATTGACTACGAGCAGTACTTC; cdr3_aa: CASRPGCIDYEQYF
clone_size: NA; v_call: TRBV11-3; j_call: TRBJ2-2; d_call: TRBD2; cdr3_nt: TGTGTCAGCAGCCCCGGTTCGATAGCGGGAGGGCTTGGGACCGGGGAGCTGTTTTTT; cdr3_aa: CVSSPGSIAGGLGTGELFF